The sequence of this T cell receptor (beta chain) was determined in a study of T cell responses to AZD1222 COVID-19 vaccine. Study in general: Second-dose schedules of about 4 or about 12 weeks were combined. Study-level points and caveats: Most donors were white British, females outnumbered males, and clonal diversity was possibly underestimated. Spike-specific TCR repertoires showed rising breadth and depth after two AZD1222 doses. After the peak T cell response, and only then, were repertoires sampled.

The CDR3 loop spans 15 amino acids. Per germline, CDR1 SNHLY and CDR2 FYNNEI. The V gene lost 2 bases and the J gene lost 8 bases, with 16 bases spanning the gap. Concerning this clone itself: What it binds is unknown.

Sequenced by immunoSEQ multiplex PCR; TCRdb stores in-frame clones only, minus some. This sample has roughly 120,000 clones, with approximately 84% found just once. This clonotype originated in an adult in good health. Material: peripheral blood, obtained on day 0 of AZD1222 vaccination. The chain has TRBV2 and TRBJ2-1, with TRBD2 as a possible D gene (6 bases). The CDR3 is CASSEPGSIIYEQFF. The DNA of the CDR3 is TGTGCCAGCAGTGAACCCGGGAGTATCATCTATGAGCAGTTCTTC.